The next 24 T cell receptor beta chains were all read from a single sample in a study of blood T cell repertoires in COVID-19 (dated by TCRdb to 2018 to 2020). The library was obtained by the immunoSEQ multiplex PCR assay. TCRdb re-hosts the immuneACCESS table, in-frame sequences only. Its copies lack some clones; in the studies checked, an unresolved V gene accounts for under half of them, and the cause for the rest is not known. The sample table lists 250,000 to 300,000 clones, about nine tenths of them with a count of one. The ten largest clones capture 0.95% to 1.5% of the sample. Material for sequencing was PBMCs or T cells enriched from blood (not recorded which). Every receptor here comes from a human donor in a cohort exposed to, infected with or recovered from COVID-19 (not recorded which). The donor label of this sample is uncertain.

CDR3 coding DNA: TGTGCCAGCAGTGGCGGTGGGGGACAGGGGGAATACGAGCAGTACTTC. Protein product: CASSGGGGQGEYEQYF. The chain joins TRBV6-1 to TRBJ2-7, with TRBD1 matching over 11 bases. V was clipped by 4 bases and J by 4 bases; unmatched bases: 9. The CDR3 is made up of 16 amino acids. The germline V gene has CDR1 MNHNS and CDR2 SASEGT.

The chain links TRBV5-1 to TRBJ2-7; possible D gene TRBD2, 6 bases. Trimming took off 1 base at V and 5 bases at J, with 7 bases between the two ends. The CDR3 extends over 12 amino acids. Germline CDR1 and CDR2: SGHRS and YFSETQ. CDR3 bases: TGCGCCAGCAGCTTGACGGGGGACGAGCAGTACTTC. Translated, it gives CASSLTGDEQYF.

The chain is built from TRBV5-4 and TRBJ1-2, with 8 positions matching TRBD1. Germline CDR1 reads SGHNT; CDR2 reads YYREEE (reference sequence). Germline trimming cut 3 bases from V and 3 bases from J; bases unmatched to any gene: 7. The CDR3 is 15 residues long. The CDR3 nucleotides are TGTGCCAGCAGCTCCTCGGACAGGGTCTACTATGGCTACACCTTC. Encoded protein: CASSSSDRVYYGYTF.

This clone was seen a single time. Different DNA sequences within this sample yield the same CDR3. The chain couples TRBV4-3 to TRBJ1-5; TRBD1 is a possible D gene (5 bases). Trimming took off 0 bases at V and 7 bases at J, with 7 bases between the two ends. This CDR3 is built from 13 residues. Germline CDR1 reads LGHNA; CDR2 reads YSLEER. Here the CDR3 DNA reads TGCGCCAGCAGCCAAGATAGGGGCCAGCCCCAGCATTTT. It is translated as CASSQDRGQPQHF.

This rearrangement joins TRBV19 to TRBJ1-3; D uncertain. Trimming pared 5 bases from V and 2 bases from J, leaving 13 bases between. Germline V lookup: CDR1 LNHDA, CDR2 SQIVND (reference sequence). The CDR3 loop spans 15 amino acids. Written as DNA, the CDR3 is TGTGCCAGTAGTCCCCGCGGTCGGGCTGGAAACACCATATATTTT. Translating it yields CASSPRGRAGNTIYF.

The chain carries TRBV29-1 and TRBJ1-2; D call uncertain. Germline CDR1 is SQVTM and CDR2 is ANQGSEA. The V and J ends lost 7 bases and 5 bases respectively, with 17 bases between them. This CDR3 contains 13 residues. The DNA of the CDR3 is TGCAGCGCCGCCCCCGACGGCGGATATGGCTACACCTTC. It translates to CSAAPDGGYGYTF. The full variable domain, in which reference TRBV29-1 and TRBJ1-2 provide the parts outside the CDR3, is SAVISQKPSRDICQRGTSLTIQCQVDSQVTMMFWYRQQPGQSLTLIATANQGSEATYESGFVIDKFPISRPNLTFSTLTVSNMSPEDSSIYLCSAAPDGGYGYTFGSGTRLTVV.

The CDR3 sequence is CASSLALLENTGELFF. Here the CDR3 DNA reads TGTGCCAGCAGCTTGGCCCTACTCGAGAACACCGGGGAGCTGTTTTTT. The chain uses TRBV5-8 and TRBJ2-2; D call uncertain. V was shortened by 0 bases and J by 1 base, with 10 bases between the two germline ends. Germline CDR1 SGHTS, CDR2 YDEGEE. The CDR3 has 16 residues.

The chain has TRBV19 and TRBJ1-5; D may be TRBD1 (5 bases). The CDR3 length is 17 residues. The V gene's germline CDR1 is LNHDA and CDR2 SQIVND (reference sequence). The V end was cut by 3 bases, the J end by 0 bases, with 15 bases between. The CDR3 protein is CASSIGRGWYSNQPQHF. CDR3 sequence (DNA): TGTGCCAGTAGTATCGGAAGGGGCTGGTATAGCAATCAGCCCCAGCATTTT.

The chain carries TRBV2 and TRBJ1-5, with TRBD1 matching 8 bases. The germline CDR1 and CDR2 sequences are SNHLY and FYNNEI. Trimming cost V 9 bases and J 0 bases; bases outside gene matches: 4. The CDR3 extends over 14 amino acids. The CDR3 region has the DNA TGTGCCAGAACAGGGGGGTATAGCAATCAGCCCCAGCATTTT. It translates to CARTGGYSNQPQHF.

The rearrangement links TRBV5-1 to TRBJ2-5; 11 bases are shared with TRBD2. Germline values: CDR1 SGHRS, CDR2 YFSETQ. This CDR3 region has 16 residues. The V segment lost 4 bases and the J segment 2 bases; nucleotides outside the gene matches: 7. The CDR3, as DNA: TGCGCCAGCAGCCCCTCCGGGACTAGCGGTCAAGAGACCCAGTACTTC. It is translated as CASSPSGTSGQETQYF. Full variable domain (outside the CDR3, taken from reference TRBV5-1 and TRBJ2-5): KAGVTQTPRYLIKTRGQQVTLSCSPISGHRSVSWYQQTPGQGLQFLFEYFSETQRNKGNFPGRFSGRQFSNSRSEMNVSTLELGDSALYLCASSPSGTSGQETQYFGPGTRLLVL.

This chain links TRBV30 with TRBJ1-2; no clear D. From germline, CDR1 is GTSNPN and CDR2 SVGIG (reference sequence). Trimming took off 3 bases at V and 4 bases at J, with 12 bases between the two ends. The CDR3 sequence is 13 residues long. CDR3 sequence: CAWSPAAGYGYTF. CDR3 DNA: TGTGCCTGGAGCCCAGCGGCGGGCTATGGCTACACCTTC. Together with reference TRBV30 and TRBJ1-2, the CDR3 gives the full variable domain: SQTIHQWPATLVQPVGSPLSLECTVEGTSNPNLYWYRQAAGRGLQLLFYSVGIGQISSEVPQNLSASRPQDRQFILSSKKLLLSDSGFYLCAWSPAAGYGYTFGSGTRLTVV.

The chain carries TRBV30 and TRBJ2-4; the match to TRBD2 covers 7 bases. The CDR3 consists of 12 residues. With V trimmed by 4 bases and J by 9 bases, 6 bases remained unmatched. Germline CDR1 and CDR2: GTSNPN and SVGIG (reference sequence). CDR3 sequence: CAWTREGGIQYF. For the CDR3, the DNA is TGTGCCTGGACGAGGGAGGGTGGCATTCAGTACTTC.

The rearrangement uses TRBV2 and TRBJ2-2; 10 nucleotides agree with TRBD2. CDR1 SNHLY and CDR2 FYNNEI come from the germline V gene. CDR3 length equals 15 residues. Trimming took 5 bases from V and 1 from J; bases not matched to a gene: 1. CDR3 DNA: TGTGCCAGCAGTCCTAGCGGGGGGAACACCGGGGAGCTGTTTTTT. Translation: CASSPSGGNTGELFF.

The chain joins TRBV4-2 to TRBJ2-3; no clear D. Germline values: CDR1 LGHNA, CDR2 YNFKEQ. V shed 1 base and J shed 5 bases, with 4 bases lying between them. The CDR3 has 12 amino acids. CDR3 in amino acids: CASSQGQDTQYF. Here the CDR3 DNA reads TGTGCCAGCAGCCAAGGGCAAGATACGCAGTATTTT.

The rearrangement links TRBV4-3 to TRBJ2-2; D uncertain. The length of the CDR3 is 15 residues. V lost 0 bases and J lost 8, with 13 bases in between. Looked up from germline, CDR1 is LGHNA and CDR2 is YSLEER. CDR3 nucleotide sequence: TGCGCCAGCAGCCAAGATTCGGTAGATCGTGGGGAGCTGTTTTTT. Its protein is CASSQDSVDRGELFF.

The V call is TRBV11-2, the J call TRBJ2-3; 8 bases match TRBD2. V trimming: 5 bases; J trimming: 2 bases; junction bases outside the gene matches: 6. The length of the CDR3 is 15 residues. The V gene's germline CDR1 is SGHAT and CDR2 FQNNGV. DNA for the CDR3: TGTGCCAGCAGCGTGGGACTAGGGATCACAGATACGCAGTATTTT. It is translated as CASSVGLGITDTQYF.

This chain links TRBV24-1 with TRBJ2-1, with TRBD1 matching over 9 bases. Germline loops: CDR1 KGHDR, CDR2 SFDVKD. The CDR3 is 17 residues long. Losses at the gene ends were 3 bases for V and 3 bases for J; bases not matched to a gene: 8. Here the CDR3 reads CATSDPTPGQGYNEQFF. The CDR3 region has the DNA TGTGCCACCAGTGATCCTACTCCGGGACAGGGCTACAATGAGCAGTTCTTC.

V is TRBV19 and J is TRBJ1-2, with 8 bases aligning to TRBD1. The germline CDR1 and CDR2 sequences are LNHDA and SQIVND (reference sequence). This CDR3 region has 13 residues. With 4 bases clipped from V and 8 bases from J, the junction kept 6 bases outside the gene matches. The DNA of the CDR3 is TGTGCCAGTAGTACAACAGGGGGGACGGGCTACACCTTC. This gives the protein CASSTTGGTGYTF.

This chain links TRBV3-1 (or the pseudogene TRBV3-2) with TRBJ2-3; D perhaps matches TRBD2 (5 bases). This CDR3 has 15 amino acids. From germline, CDR1 is LGHDT and CDR2 YNNKEL (reference sequence). Trimming took off 0 bases at V and 5 bases at J, with 12 bases between the two ends. CDR3 sequence: CASSQEGGQKDTQYF. In DNA, the CDR3 is TGTGCCAGCAGCCAAGAAGGAGGTCAGAAAGATACGCAGTATTTT.

This chain uses TRBV6-5 with TRBJ1-2, with TRBD1 identical over 9 bases. The CDR3 length is 15 residues. The V gene end was trimmed by 6 bases and the J gene end by 7 bases; junction bases not matched to a gene: 12. Germline lookup yields CDR1 MNHEY and CDR2 SVGAGI. The CDR3 protein is CASSLDRGFVGGYTF. In nucleotides, the CDR3 is TGTGCCAGCAGCTTGGACAGGGGCTTTGTTGGTGGCTACACCTTC.

This clone has only a few counts. V is TRBV27 and J is TRBJ1-1; 9 positions match TRBD1. V lost 8 bases and J lost 7; bases outside the gene matches: 8. This CDR3 is built from 13 residues. Germline CDR1 reads MNHEY; CDR2 reads SMNVEV (reference sequence). CDR3 nucleotide sequence: TGTGCCAGCGGGAGGACAGGGGAGGATGAAGCTTTCTTT. As protein: CASGRTGEDEAFF.

The rearrangement links TRBV21-1 to TRBJ1-1; TRBD1 is the table's D call, not checked against the DNA. TRBV21-1 has pseudogene status. CDR3 size: 15 residues. CDR3 coding DNA: TGTGCCAGCAGCAATCAGGACAGCGCGAACACTGAAGCTTTCTTT. This sequence encodes CASSNQDSANTEAFF.

This clone came up a few times. The chain uses TRBV20-1 and TRBJ1-5, with a possible D match to TRBD1 (6 bases). The CDR3 length is 13 residues. Germline loops: CDR1 DFQATT, CDR2 SNEGSKA (reference sequence). V lost 3 bases and J 6 bases, leaving 12 bases between the germline ends. DNA of the CDR3: TGCAGTGCTAGTCAGGGGACGGGTCAGCCCCAGCATTTT. Translation: CSASQGTGQPQHF.

The chain carries TRBV7-6 and TRBJ2-1, with 12 bases matching TRBD2. CDR1 and CDR2 (germline): SGHVS, FNYEAQ. CDR3 length: 16 amino acids. The ends lost 4 bases at V and 4 bases at J; junction bases unmatched: 5. DNA of the CDR3: TGTGCCAGCAGCTCCCCTAGCGGGGGGGGATACAATGAGCAGTTCTTC. Its protein product is CASSSPSGGGYNEQFF.